Below, 15 T cell receptor beta chains from the same sample are listed, as sequenced in a study of cytomegalovirus exposure and HLA in healthy donors. The PCR ran on 60 Vbeta and 13 Jbeta primers. TCRdb's copy holds only in-frame clones and misses some; the assay was immunoSEQ multiplex PCR. The table shows some 140,000 clones, with over 75% occurring only once. The specimen sequenced was PBMCs. The receptors were gathered from a woman in her thirties or forties in good health and CMV-seropositive.

The rearrangement uses TRBV27 and TRBJ2-3; 10 nucleotides agree with TRBD2. Germline trimming cut 4 bases from V and 8 bases from J; bases unmatched to any gene: 3. CDR3 length: 13 residues. The germline CDR1 and CDR2 sequences are MNHEY and SMNVEV (reference sequence). The CDR3: CASSYSSGSTQYF. The CDR3 region has the DNA TGTGCCAGCAGTTACTCTAGCGGGAGTACGCAGTATTTT.

The J gene is TRBJ1-1, the V gene TRBV7-2, with a weak D call TRBD1 (6 bases). The CDR3 contains 16 residues. Trimming took 2 bases from V and 4 from J, leaving 17 bases between them. CDR1 is SGHTA, CDR2 FQGNSA, per germline. The chain's CDR3 is CASSLKSLGASTEAFF. For the CDR3, the DNA is TGTGCCAGCAGCTTAAAGTCGCTGGGGGCGAGCACTGAAGCTTTCTTT.

The rearrangement joins TRBV11-3 to TRBJ1-3; D call uncertain. CDR1 is SGHNT and CDR2 is YENEEA in the germline V gene. The CDR3 is 15 residues long. V shed 3 bases and J shed 0 bases, with 9 bases lying between them. CDR3 protein: CASSFRTASGNTIYF. The CDR3 nucleotides read TGTGCCAGCAGCTTTCGGACTGCCTCTGGAAACACCATATATTTT.

In its sample, this clone was seen once. The V and J genes are TRBV2 and TRBJ1-1; D unclear. This CDR3 contains 11 residues. Germline lookup yields CDR1 SNHLY and CDR2 FYNNEI. V shed 7 bases and J shed 10 bases, with 13 bases lying between them. In DNA form, the CDR3 reads TGTGCCAGCAACCTAGTGAAGGTAGCTTTCTTT. Protein sequence: CASNLVKVAFF.

The chain has TRBV5-1 and TRBJ2-4; possible D gene TRBD2, 6 bases. V was trimmed by 1 base and J by 9 bases, leaving 11 bases between them. Germline V gives CDR1 SGHRS, CDR2 YFSETQ. This CDR3 has 13 residues. The CDR3 sequence: CASSLLGGSIQYF. CDR3 sequence (DNA): TGCGCCAGCAGCTTGCTGGGAGGCAGCATTCAGTACTTC. Together with reference TRBV5-1 and TRBJ2-4, the CDR3 gives the full variable domain: KAGVTQTPRYLIKTRGQQVTLSCSPISGHRSVSWYQQTPGQGLQFLFEYFSETQRNKGNFPGRFSGRQFSNSRSEMNVSTLELGDSALYLCASSLLGGSIQYFGAGTRLSVL.

The chain carries TRBV6-1 and TRBJ1-5, with 8 bases matching TRBD1. In germline, CDR1 is MNHNS, CDR2 SASEGT. V trimming: 5 bases; J trimming: 6 bases; junction bases outside the gene matches: 6. This CDR3 is built from 14 residues. The CDR3 region has the DNA TGTGCCAGCAGTCACCGGACAGGGAGTCAGCCCCAGCATTTT. Protein product: CASSHRTGSQPQHF.

The gene calls are TRBV23-1 and TRBJ2-7; 8 positions match TRBD1. TRBV23-1 is an ORF for which the function is uncertain. V lost 7 bases, J lost 2 bases, and 7 bases stayed unmatched. This CDR3 contains 14 residues. The CDR3 protein is CASTKGQGTYEQYF. CDR3 bases: TGCGCCAGCACTAAAGGACAGGGTACCTACGAGCAGTACTTC.

This chain connects TRBV7-3 to TRBJ2-3; 7 nucleotides align to TRBD2. Germline V gives CDR1 SGHTA, CDR2 FQGTGA. The length of the CDR3 is 15 residues. V gave up 3 bases and J gave up 1 base; unmatched junction bases: 4. The CDR3, as DNA: TGTGCCAGCAGCTTTGGGGGGGTTGGCACAGATACGCAGTATTTT. Translation: CASSFGGVGTDTQYF. Full variable domain (outside the CDR3, taken from reference TRBV7-3 and TRBJ2-3): GAGVSQTPSNKVTEKGKYVELRCDPISGHTALYWYRQSLGQGPEFLIYFQGTGAADDSGLPNDRFFAVRPEGSVSTLKIQRTERGDSAVYLCASSFGGVGTDTQYFGPGTRLTVL.

This chain links TRBV4-1 with TRBJ1-1, with D maybe TRBD1 (5 bases). This CDR3 spans 15 amino acids. Germline V lookup: CDR1 MGHRA, CDR2 YSYEKL. Trimming pared 5 bases from V and 1 base from J, leaving 14 bases between. The CDR3: CASSTEGRKNTEAFF. The CDR3 DNA reads TGCGCCAGCAGCACGGAGGGACGGAAGAACACTGAAGCTTTCTTT.

CDR3 protein: CASSATGTKNTEAFF. In nucleotides, the CDR3 is TGTGCCAGCAGCGCTACCGGGACAAAGAACACTGAAGCTTTCTTT. The chain combines TRBV7-9 with TRBJ1-1, with D tentatively TRBD1 (6 bases). V lost 5 bases to trimming and J lost 1 base, with 14 bases between them. Per germline, CDR1 SEHNR and CDR2 FQNEAQ (reference sequence). The CDR3 has 15 amino acids.

This clone came up a few times. The chain is built from TRBV19 and TRBJ2-1, with D unclear. Deletions cut 5 bases from V and 4 bases from J, with 12 bases between. This CDR3 has 14 residues. Germline CDR1 LNHDA, CDR2 SQIVND (reference sequence). The DNA for the CDR3 is TGTGCCAGTAGTGAGAGAACCGAGTACAATGAGCAGTTCTTC. It is translated as CASSERTEYNEQFF.

The V and J genes are TRBV19 and TRBJ2-5; the match to TRBD2 covers 7 bases. V lost 1 base, J lost 5 bases, and 4 bases stayed unmatched. This CDR3 spans 14 amino acids. Germline V lookup: CDR1 LNHDA, CDR2 SQIVND (reference sequence). The CDR3 sequence is CASSIGSGGETQYF. CDR3 DNA sequence: TGTGCCAGTAGTATAGGCTCGGGGGGTGAGACCCAGTACTTC.

This clone was detected once. The chain uses TRBV5-4 and TRBJ1-1; 8 nucleotides match TRBD1. Trimming at V came to 4 bases and at J to 2 bases, leaving 10 bases not matched to a gene. Germline loops: CDR1 SGHNT, CDR2 YYREEE (reference sequence). This CDR3 has 16 amino acids. The CDR3 loop reads CASSPGQGVLNTEAFF. For the CDR3, the DNA is TGTGCCAGCAGCCCTGGACAGGGAGTTTTAAACACTGAAGCTTTCTTT.

J is TRBJ2-1 and V is TRBV7-8; no firm D call. Trimming left V 0 bases short and J 9 bases short, with 6 bases between. The CDR3 contains 12 residues. Germline-derived CDR1 and CDR2 are SGHVS and FQNEAQ. CDR3 amino acids: CASSLAGREQFF. CDR3 nucleotides: TGTGCCAGCAGCTTAGCGGGCCGTGAGCAGTTCTTC.

The chain couples TRBV11-2 to TRBJ2-7; TRBD1 matches 9 bases. CDR1 and CDR2 (germline): SGHAT, FQNNGV. Trimming cost V 5 bases and J 5 bases; bases outside gene matches: 10. There are 15 residues in the CDR3. Here the CDR3 reads CASSPWVGQGNEQYF. The CDR3 DNA is TGTGCCAGCAGCCCGTGGGTGGGACAGGGCAACGAGCAGTACTTC.